These 11 T cell receptor beta chains came from one sample sequenced in a study of T cell responses to AZD1222 COVID-19 vaccine. The repertoire was sequenced with immunoSEQ multiplex PCR; TCRdb's copy has only in-frame clones and lacks some. This sample has around 100,000 clones, with around 90% found just once. Sequenced here: peripheral blood, sampled on day 0 of AZD1222 vaccination. The receptors here all came from an adult in good health.

This rearrangement joins TRBV7-2 to TRBJ2-7; possible D gene TRBD1, 6 bases. Germline V gives CDR1 SGHTA, CDR2 FQGNSA. V lost 1 base to trimming and J lost 7 bases, with 14 bases between them. There are 14 residues in the CDR3. CDR3 DNA: TGTGCCAGCAGCTTAGGAGGACAGATAGGGGAGCAGTACTTC. It codes for CASSLGGQIGEQYF.

The rearrangement links TRBV6-5 to TRBJ1-2; a weak D match, TRBD1 (5 bases). This CDR3 region has 14 residues. The V gene's germline CDR1 is MNHEY and CDR2 SVGAGI. The V end was cut by 6 bases, the J end by 8 bases, with 19 bases between. The CDR3 DNA reads TGTGCCAGCAGCCCATTGGGAGTGCAGGGCGGCTACACCTTC. Translating it yields CASSPLGVQGGYTF.

J is TRBJ2-7 and V is TRBV7-9; 9 positions agree with TRBD1. The length of the CDR3 is 13 residues. J gave up 6 bases and V 5 bases, and 5 bases lay outside the gene matches. Germline V gene lookup returns CDR1 SEHNR and CDR2 FQNEAQ (reference sequence). The CDR3 protein is CASSKGQGFEQYF. The CDR3 DNA sequence: TGTGCCAGCAGCAAGGGACAGGGATTCGAGCAGTACTTC.

This rearrangement joins TRBV6-5 to TRBJ2-1; 8 nucleotides line up with TRBD2. The CDR3 spans 14 residues. Germline-derived CDR1 and CDR2 are MNHEY and SVGAGI. J gave up 8 bases and V 7 bases, and 10 bases lay outside the gene matches. The CDR3 spells CASNTGGGSDEQFF. For the CDR3, the DNA is TGTGCCAGCAACACGGGAGGGGGTAGCGATGAGCAGTTCTTC.

The chain recombines TRBV11-2 with TRBJ2-3; D call uncertain. With 5 bases removed from V and 4 bases from J, the gap between germline ends came to 4 bases. The CDR3 has 11 residues. Germline V gene data show CDR1 as SGHAT and CDR2 as FQNNGV. The CDR3 protein is CASSLADTQYF. As DNA, the CDR3 is TGTGCCAGCAGCCTAGCAGATACGCAGTATTTT.

This clone was recorded once. This sequence joins TRBV7-9 and TRBJ2-7, with a possible D match to TRBD1 (7 bases). There are 14 residues in the CDR3. V was trimmed by 2 bases and J by 6 bases, leaving 14 bases between them. Germline CDR1 is SEHNR and CDR2 is FQNEAQ (reference sequence). The CDR3 DNA reads TGTGCCAGCAGCTTACAGGGGGGCCAGGGCGAGCAGTACTTC. Protein: CASSLQGGQGEQYF.

V and J are TRBV28 and TRBJ1-2; tentatively, D is TRBD1 (5 bases). Trimming removed 6 bases from V and 7 bases from J, with 21 bases in between. Germline V gene data show CDR1 as MDHEN and CDR2 as SYDVKM. The CDR3 consists of 15 residues. CDR3 residues: CASSLSLGVGAGYTF. DNA of the CDR3: TGTGCCAGCAGCCTGTCTTTGGGGGTAGGTGCTGGCTACACCTTC.

This chain joins TRBV14 and TRBJ2-7, with TRBD1 matching 10 bases. Per the germline V gene, CDR1 is SGHDN and CDR2 is FVKESK. CDR3 size: 14 residues. Losses at the gene ends were 5 bases for V and 6 bases for J; bases not matched to a gene: 7. For the CDR3, the DNA is TGTGCCAGCAGCGACAGGGGGCGGGAAGTCGAGCAGTACTTC. The encoded protein is CASSDRGREVEQYF.

The V and J genes are TRBV6-1 and TRBJ1-1, with 8 bases fitting TRBD1. The CDR3 runs to 14 residues. V shed 3 bases and J 1 base; nucleotides not matched to a gene: 1. Germline V lookup: CDR1 MNHNS, CDR2 SASEGT. The CDR3 nucleotides read TGTGCCAGCAGTGAGGGACAGGAGAACACTGAAGCTTTCTTT. Its protein is CASSEGQENTEAFF.

The chain combines TRBV7-9 with TRBJ1-4; D gene ambiguous. The CDR3 has 16 residues. V was trimmed by 5 bases and J by 6 bases, leaving 19 bases between them. CDR1 is SEHNR and CDR2 is FQNEAQ in the germline V gene (reference sequence). DNA of the CDR3: TGTGCCAGCAGCCCACAAGACCCGGTCCAAGATGAAAAACTGTTTTTT. It yields the protein CASSPQDPVQDEKLFF.

J is TRBJ1-5 and V is TRBV29-1; no clear D gene. The CDR3 sequence is 12 residues long. Trimming stripped 3 bases from V and 14 bases from J, with 17 bases between. CDR1 and CDR2 from the germline V gene are SQVTM and ANQGSEA. CDR3 nucleotide sequence: TGCAGCGTTGAGATGGGCAAGGGCAGTGAGCATTTT. As protein: CSVEMGKGSEHF.